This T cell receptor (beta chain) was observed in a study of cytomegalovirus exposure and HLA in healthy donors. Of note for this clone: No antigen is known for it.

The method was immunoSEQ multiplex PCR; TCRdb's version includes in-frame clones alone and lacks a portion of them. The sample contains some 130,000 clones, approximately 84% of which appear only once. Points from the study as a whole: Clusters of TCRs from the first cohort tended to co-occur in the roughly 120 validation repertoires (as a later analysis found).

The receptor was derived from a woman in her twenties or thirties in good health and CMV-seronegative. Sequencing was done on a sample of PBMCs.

The CDR3 DNA sequence: TGTGCCAGCAGCTCGGTTCTAGCGGGGGGGCTCCAAGAGACCCAGTACTTC. Translation: CASSSVLAGGLQETQYF. The chain combines TRBV5-6 with TRBJ2-5, with TRBD2 matching over 12 bases. Germline V gene data show CDR1 as SGHDT and CDR2 as YYEEEE. The V segment lost 3 bases and the J segment 1 base; nucleotides outside the gene matches: 7. CDR3 length equals 17 residues.